The 31 T cell receptor beta chains below all came from one sample that was sequenced in a study of cytomegalovirus exposure and HLA in healthy donors. Use of 60 Vbeta and 13 Jbeta primers characterized the PCR. The repertoire was sequenced with immunoSEQ multiplex PCR; TCRdb's copy has only in-frame clones and lacks some. The table lists about 200,000 clones, under 90% of them singletons. Sequenced input: PBMCs. These receptors all come from a boy under 10 years old in good health and CMV-seronegative.

The rearrangement links TRBV5-1 to TRBJ2-3; TRBD2 agrees at 9 bases. Germline V gives CDR1 SGHRS, CDR2 YFSETQ. V trimming: 4 bases; J trimming: 0 bases; junction bases outside the gene matches: 3. The CDR3 consists of 15 residues. The chain's CDR3 is CASSISGGSTDTQYF. DNA for the CDR3: TGCGCCAGCAGCATTAGCGGGGGTAGCACAGATACGCAGTATTTT.

V usage is TRBV18 and J usage is TRBJ2-7; D is possibly TRBD1 (8 bases). The CDR3 length is 14 residues. Germline assignment: CDR1 KGHSH and CDR2 LQKENI. Between the trimmed V and J ends, which lost 6 bases and 4 bases, there was a span of 16 bases. The CDR3 is CASSSQGEGYEQYF. The CDR3, as DNA: TGTGCCAGCTCGTCACAGGGGGAGGGGTACGAGCAGTACTTC.

V usage is TRBV7-2 and J usage is TRBJ2-5; TRBD2 matches at 8 bases. CDR1 and CDR2 (germline): SGHTA, FQGNSA. V shed 5 bases and J 4 bases; nucleotides not matched to a gene: 12. This CDR3 is 16 amino acids long. The CDR3 here is CASSPNQRGTGETQYF. For the CDR3, the DNA is TGTGCCAGCAGCCCCAACCAGCGGGGGACGGGAGAGACCCAGTACTTC.

The sample holds a few counts of this clone. This sequence joins TRBV7-2 and TRBJ2-3, with 8 bases aligning to TRBD1. Unmatched junction bases numbered 6, after V lost 5 bases and J lost 2 bases. The CDR3 length is 15 residues. Per the germline V gene, CDR1 is SGHTA and CDR2 is FQGNSA. The CDR3, as DNA: TGTGCCAGCAGCCCTGGACAGGGATACACAGATACGCAGTATTTT. Its protein product is CASSPGQGYTDTQYF. Using reference TRBV7-2 and TRBJ2-3 for the parts outside the CDR3, the full variable domain is GAGVSQSPSNKVTEKGKDVELRCDPISGHTALYWYRQSLGQGLEFLIYFQGNSAPDKSGLPSDRFSAERTGGSVSTLTIQRTQQEDSAVYLCASSPGQGYTDTQYFGPGTRLTVL.

The chain combines TRBV4-2 with TRBJ2-3; a possible D gene is TRBD2 (6 bases). The CDR3 loop spans 16 amino acids. Per the germline V gene, CDR1 is LGHNA and CDR2 is YNFKEQ. V was trimmed by 1 base and J by 0 bases, leaving 11 bases between them. CDR3 loop: CASSQAGGDSTDTQYF. CDR3 bases: TGTGCCAGCAGCCAAGCGGGCGGGGATAGCACAGATACGCAGTATTTT.

This clone came up a few times. V usage is TRBV29-1 and J usage is TRBJ2-5; D might be TRBD2 (5 bases). Per the germline V gene, CDR1 is SQVTM and CDR2 is ANQGSEA. The CDR3 runs 13 residues. The ends were cut back, 2 bases at V and 5 bases at J, with 12 bases in the middle. The CDR3, as DNA: TGCAGCGTTGAATTGGCGGGTGCGGAGACCCAGTACTTC. Translating gives CSVELAGAETQYF.

The V and J genes are TRBV7-3 and TRBJ2-3; D remains ambiguous. This CDR3 has 14 amino acids. With 3 bases removed from V and 0 bases from J, the gap between germline ends came to 7 bases. Looked up from germline, CDR1 is SGHTA and CDR2 is FQGTGA. The CDR3 protein is CASSFSESTDTQYF. In DNA, the CDR3 is TGTGCCAGCAGCTTTTCGGAGAGCACAGATACGCAGTATTTT.

The chain couples TRBV10-3 to TRBJ2-5; 9 nucleotides agree with TRBD2. The CDR3 spans 14 residues. Germline lookup yields CDR1 ENHRY and CDR2 SYGVKD. The trim removed 6 bases at V and 3 bases at J, leaving 5 bases unmatched. DNA for the CDR3: TGTGCCATCAGCGGCGGGGGGGCCGAAGAGACCCAGTACTTC. Translated: CAISGGGAEETQYF.

This chain joins TRBV27 and TRBJ2-1, with 10 bases matching TRBD2. Germline loops: CDR1 MNHEY, CDR2 SMNVEV (reference sequence). V gave up 5 bases and J gave up 9 bases; unmatched junction bases: 19. The CDR3 extends over 18 amino acids. The CDR3 protein is CASSPFSGGPLEVGEQFF. CDR3 bases: TGTGCCAGCAGTCCCTTTAGCGGGGGGCCGTTGGAAGTGGGTGAGCAGTTCTTC.

This chain connects TRBV4-3 to TRBJ1-2, with D possibly being TRBD1 (6 bases). In germline, CDR1 is LGHNA, CDR2 YSLEER. This CDR3 comprises 14 residues. The V end lost 4 bases, the J end lost 6 bases, and 15 bases lay between the germline ends. The chain's CDR3 is CASSRQTQGHGYTF. In DNA, the CDR3 is TGCGCCAGCAGCCGCCAGACACAGGGCCATGGCTACACCTTC.

The chain employs TRBV27 and TRBJ1-1, with 7 bases matching TRBD1. J was trimmed by 6 bases and V by 5 bases; bases with no gene match: 6. Germline values: CDR1 MNHEY, CDR2 SMNVEV (reference sequence). This CDR3 is built from 13 residues. The CDR3 nucleotides are TGTGCCAGCAGTATAAGACAGGGTGCTGAAGCTTTCTTT. This encodes CASSIRQGAEAFF.

This clone was observed a few times. The chain carries TRBV5-6 and TRBJ1-2; TRBD1 matches at 11 bases. Trimming took 3 bases from V and 2 from J; bases not matched to a gene: 0. The CDR3 totals 14 residues. Germline V gene data show CDR1 as SGHDT and CDR2 as YYEEEE. DNA for the CDR3: TGTGCCAGCAGCTGGACAGGGGGCAACTATGGCTACACCTTC. This codes for CASSWTGGNYGYTF.

The CDR3 sequence: CASSPLTGTKGYEQYF. CDR3 DNA sequence: TGCGCCAGCAGCCCATTGACCGGGACTAAGGGCTACGAGCAGTACTTC. V usage is TRBV4-1 and J usage is TRBJ2-7; 7 bases are a match to TRBD2. V lost 4 bases to trimming and J lost 3 bases; unmatched junction nucleotides: 12. This CDR3 has 16 amino acids. The germline V gene has CDR1 MGHRA and CDR2 YSYEKL.

J is TRBJ2-5 and V is TRBV30; 8 nucleotides align to TRBD1. With V trimmed by 1 base and J by 1 base, 8 bases remained unmatched. Per the germline V gene, CDR1 is GTSNPN and CDR2 is SVGIG (reference sequence). The CDR3 covers 16 residues. The CDR3, as DNA: TGTGCCTGGAGTGAGGGCAGGGGGCTTTTCCAAGAGACCCAGTACTTC. Translating gives CAWSEGRGLFQETQYF.

This rearrangement joins TRBV6-1 to TRBJ1-2; 8 bases align to TRBD1. CDR3 size: 15 residues. Germline V gene lookup returns CDR1 MNHNS and CDR2 SASEGT. The V gene end was trimmed by 4 bases and the J gene end by 1 base; junction bases not matched to a gene: 5. The CDR3 bases are TGTGCCAGCAGTGGCGTCGGACAGGGTAACTATGGCTACACCTTC. Encoded protein: CASSGVGQGNYGYTF.

The chain is built from TRBV5-4 and TRBJ1-2; maybe TRBD1 (6 bases). The CDR3 loop spans 15 amino acids. The germline V gene encodes CDR1 SGHNT and CDR2 YYREEE (reference sequence). V lost 0 bases, J lost 4 bases, and 13 bases lay in between. CDR3 residues: CASSLGQVGSYGYTF. DNA for the CDR3: TGTGCCAGCAGCTTGGGACAGGTGGGGAGCTATGGCTACACCTTC.

J is TRBJ2-3 and V is TRBV5-1; tentatively, D is TRBD1 (6 bases). The CDR3 is 15 amino acids. Trimming left V 4 bases short and J 0 bases short, with 12 bases between. Germline V gene data show CDR1 as SGHRS and CDR2 as YFSETQ. Written as DNA, the CDR3 is TGCGCCAGCAGCCCGCCGGGACAAAGCACAGATACGCAGTATTTT. Protein: CASSPPGQSTDTQYF.

J is TRBJ1-4 and V is TRBV5-3, with D perhaps matching TRBD1 (6 bases). TRBV5-3 belongs to the ORF category, with a function that is uncertain. V was trimmed by 6 bases and J by 2 bases, leaving 14 bases between them. The CDR3 sequence is 15 residues long. CDR3 DNA sequence: TGTGCCAGAACCAGGGGTTTGTGGACTAATGAAAAACTGTTTTTT. It translates to CARTRGLWTNEKLFF.

V and J are TRBV7-9 and TRBJ2-7; TRBD1 is a possible D gene (5 bases). The CDR3 spans 14 residues. V lost 5 bases, J lost 4 bases, and 15 bases lay in between. From germline, CDR1 is SEHNR and CDR2 FQNEAQ (reference sequence). The CDR3 bases are TGTGCCAGCAGCCAACTAACAGGTGAATACGAGCAGTACTTC. Its protein product is CASSQLTGEYEQYF.

With regard to this clone: Compared with germline, one end of the junction differs, possibly owing to a read error. J is TRBJ1-2 and V is TRBV7-9; TRBD1 aligns across 12 bases. The CDR3 sequence is 15 residues long. From germline, CDR1 is SEHNR and CDR2 FQNEAQ (reference sequence). CDR3: CSSSGDRGRLRGYTF. The CDR3 DNA reads as TGTTCCAGCAGCGGGGACAGGGGGCGCCTTCGTGGCTACACCTTC.

The V gene is TRBV9, the J gene TRBJ1-2; D possibly corresponds to TRBD1 (6 bases). Germline CDR1 is SGDLS and CDR2 is YYNGEE. The CDR3 is 15 amino acids. The V end lost 4 bases, the J end lost 5 bases, and 18 bases lay between the germline ends. The CDR3: CASSSYGQPSYGYTF. The DNA for the CDR3 is TGTGCCAGCAGCTCATACGGACAGCCCTCTTATGGCTACACCTTC.

The chain couples TRBV6-6 to TRBJ1-1, with 8 bases fitting TRBD1. Germline trimming cut 6 bases from V and 4 bases from J; bases unmatched to any gene: 7. The CDR3 has 14 residues. Germline assignment: CDR1 MNHNY and CDR2 SVGAGI (reference sequence). The CDR3 sequence is CASSHRGRSTEAFF. The CDR3 coding sequence is TGTGCCAGCAGCCACAGGGGGAGGTCCACTGAAGCTTTCTTT.

The V gene is TRBV6-5, the J gene TRBJ2-7, with 7 bases identical to TRBD1. The V and J ends lost 0 bases and 4 bases, in that order; junction bases with no gene match: 9. The CDR3 is made up of 16 amino acids. Germline V gives CDR1 MNHEY, CDR2 SVGAGI. CDR3 in amino acids: CASSYSMAQGLYEQYF. The CDR3, as DNA: TGTGCCAGCAGTTACTCGATGGCACAGGGGTTATACGAGCAGTACTTC.

The V call is TRBV13, the J call TRBJ1-4, with 8 nucleotides matching TRBD1. Trimming took 6 bases from V and 10 from J; bases not matched to a gene: 10. Germline lookup yields CDR1 PRHDT and CDR2 FYEKMQ (reference sequence). The CDR3 covers 14 residues. The CDR3 region has the DNA TGTGCCAGCAGTTCCGGGACAGGAGGTGGAAAACTGTTTTTT. Residues: CASSSGTGGGKLFF.

V gene TRBV4-2 combines with J gene TRBJ1-1; D might be TRBD1 (6 bases). V lost 10 bases and J lost 8, with 17 bases in between. Looked up from germline, CDR1 is LGHNA and CDR2 is YNFKEQ. This CDR3 region has 12 residues. CDR3 loop: CATTAGAREAFF. The DNA of the CDR3 is TGTGCCACCACAGCGGGGGCCAGGGAAGCTTTCTTT.

The chain is built from TRBV7-2 and TRBJ2-5; 10 bases line up with TRBD2. Germline V CDR1 and CDR2: SGHTA, FQGNSA. With 5 bases clipped from V and 4 bases from J, the junction kept 7 bases outside the gene matches. This CDR3 spans 15 amino acids. In DNA form, the CDR3 reads TGTGCCAGCAGCCTTGTCGGGACTAGCGCAGAGACCCAGTACTTC. This gives the protein CASSLVGTSAETQYF.

The chain links TRBV9 to TRBJ2-1; TRBD2 agrees at 12 bases. Germline loops: CDR1 SGDLS, CDR2 YYNGEE. Unmatched junction bases numbered 12, after V lost 2 bases and J lost 12 bases. The CDR3 consists of 16 residues. CDR3 in amino acids: CASSVLAGGQRNRQFF. DNA for the CDR3: TGTGCCAGCAGCGTCCTAGCGGGGGGGCAGAGGAACAGGCAGTTCTTC. Supplemented by reference TRBV9 and TRBJ2-1, the full variable domain reads DSGVTQTPKHLITATGQRVTLRCSPRSGDLSVYWYQQSLDQGLQFLIQYYNGEERAKGNILERFSAQQFPDLHSELNLSSLELGDSALYFCASSVLAGGQRNRQFFGPGTRLTVL.

The CDR3 DNA sequence: TGTGCCAGCAGGACTGGTAGGATGAACACTGAAGCTTTCTTT. As protein: CASRTGRMNTEAFF. The chain carries TRBV2 and TRBJ1-1; D remains unclear. V was trimmed by 6 bases and J by 0 bases, leaving 11 bases between them. CDR1 is SNHLY and CDR2 is FYNNEI in the germline V gene. CDR3 size: 14 residues.

J is TRBJ1-3 and V is TRBV7-9; D is uncertain. The V gene's germline CDR1 is SEHNR and CDR2 FQNEAQ (reference sequence). The length of the CDR3 is 18 residues. V gave up 2 bases and J gave up 1 base, with 18 bases separating them. CDR3 coding DNA: TGTGCCAGCAGCTTAAATCCGAGCCGGGTAGGATCTGGAAACACCATATATTTT. It yields the protein CASSLNPSRVGSGNTIYF.

This rearrangement joins TRBV5-1 to TRBJ2-3; 10 nucleotides match TRBD2. The CDR3 covers 15 residues. Germline V gene lookup returns CDR1 SGHRS and CDR2 YFSETQ. J lost 3 bases, V lost 0 bases, and 1 base had no gene match. The CDR3 DNA sequence: TGCGCCAGCAGCTTGGTAGCGGGGGGTACAGATACGCAGTATTTT. It is translated as CASSLVAGGTDTQYF.

The chain employs TRBV2 and TRBJ1-2; D gene unclear. The CDR3 consists of 12 residues. V gave up 0 bases and J gave up 9 bases, with 8 bases separating them. Germline V CDR1 and CDR2: SNHLY, FYNNEI. CDR3 DNA: TGTGCCAGCAGTGAAGCGCAGGCCCGCTACACCTTC. Protein sequence: CASSEAQARYTF.